The following is a T cell receptor (beta chain) sequence with its context. In the original workflow: From reference gene primer amplification, estimates of nucleated cell counts were derived. The data were produced by immunoSEQ multiplex PCR, yet TCRdb's version contains in-frame clones alone and is incomplete. V and J calls and clone size are as listed in that table; D and trimming were resolved from the DNA. The sample includes roughly 160,000 clones, around 85% seen only once; the top ten take under 7.5%. This entry comes from a study of blood T cell repertoires in COVID-19. Study-wide background: Researchers got acute and convalescent COVID-19 samples from the United States, Italy and Spain. PBMCs, B-cell-depleted T cells, or T cells provided the cDNA or gDNA that made up the material.

V lost 5 bases, J lost 2 bases, and 3 bases stayed unmatched. The CDR3 is 16 amino acids. The germline CDR1 and CDR2 sequences are SGHNT and YENEEA. Seattle patients were enrolled while actively infected and followed longitudinally. The source of this sequence is a man aged 80 or over with COVID-19, enrolled during active disease. The source material was peripheral blood. This chain uses TRBV11-3 with TRBJ2-5; 15 nucleotides line up with TRBD2. CDR3 DNA sequence: TGTGCCAGCAGCCAGGGACTAGCGGGGGGACAAGAGACCCAGTACTTC. This gives the protein CASSQGLAGGQETQYF.